A single sample is the source of the 23 T cell receptor beta chains below, sequenced in a study of human T cells and chemical hapten exposure. TCRdb independently ran MiXCR on the RACE reads; one entry per CDR3 protein. The repertoire includes tens of thousands of distinct CDR3 sequences, roughly 10% of them detected once, and around 1.1% sits in the top ten. The sample's time point: patch test 3, about 24 weeks after DPC sensitization. Treatment noted: therapeutic diphenylcyclopropenone sensitization with weekly scalp DPC. The sample in question was whole blood, obtained in connection with sensitization to the hapten diphenylcyclopropenone (DPC). All receptors come from a woman aged 25 to 39 with alopecia areata. Some clones in this sample may be carry-over from other donors' samples.

Notes on this clonotype: A much larger clone is a single base away; this may be a read error. V and J are TRBV28 and TRBJ2-3, with 8 bases fitting TRBD1. The CDR3 length is 15 residues. Germline V gene data show CDR1 as MDHEN and CDR2 as SYDVKM. The CDR3 DNA reads as TGTGTCAGCAGTCTCCGACAGGGGCAGACAGATACGCAGTATTTT. Translated: CVSSLRQGQTDTQYF.

The rearrangement links TRBV12-3 or TRBV12-4 to TRBJ2-7; tentatively, D is TRBD1 (6 bases). This CDR3 comprises 13 residues. Trimming shortened V by 2 bases and J by 3 bases, and 8 bases separated the two germline ends. CDR3 DNA sequence: TGTGCCAGCAGTTTAACAGGGCGCTACGAGCAGTACTTC. It codes for CASSLTGRYEQYF.

The chain combines TRBV28 with TRBJ2-1, with TRBD1 as a possible D gene (5 bases). CDR3 length equals 11 residues. The germline V gene has CDR1 MDHEN and CDR2 SYDVKM. This CDR3 reads CAVQGYNEQFF. Written as DNA, the CDR3 is TGTGCGGTCCAGGGCTACAATGAGCAGTTCTTC.

This clonotype was observed a few times. The chain uses TRBV11-3 and TRBJ2-1; no reliable D call. Germline-derived CDR1 and CDR2 are SGHNT and YENEEA. This CDR3 has 17 residues. The V end lost 0 bases, the J end lost 0 bases, and 12 bases lay between the germline ends. CDR3 DNA sequence: TGTGCCAGCAGCTTAGATGGGCGGCCTCCCTCCTACAATGAGCAGTTCTTC. Protein product: CASSLDGRPPSYNEQFF.

This clonotype was observed a handful of times. The V and J genes are TRBV5-1 and TRBJ2-5, with 12 bases identical to TRBD1. This CDR3 is built from 16 residues. Germline V lookup: CDR1 SGHRS, CDR2 YFSETQ. After removal of 4 bases from V and 6 bases from J, the junction contained 10 bases not matched to a gene. CDR3: CASSGGQGARSQTQYF. The CDR3 coding sequence is TGCGCCAGCAGCGGGGGACAGGGGGCTCGTTCCCAGACCCAGTACTTC.

This clonotype has a count of ten or more. The rearrangement uses TRBV30 and TRBJ1-1; no clear D. The CDR3 covers 14 residues. V gave up 4 bases and J gave up 1 base, with 13 bases separating them. Germline CDR1 and CDR2: GTSNPN and SVGIG (reference sequence). The CDR3: CAWKVGMGNTEAFF. The CDR3 DNA is TGTGCCTGGAAGGTGGGGATGGGGAACACTGAAGCTTTCTTT.

The rearrangement uses TRBV6-6 and TRBJ2-3; D is undetermined. The CDR3 runs 16 residues. Germline CDR1 and CDR2: MNHNY and SVGAGI (reference sequence). The ends were cut back, 0 bases at V and 4 bases at J, with 14 bases in the middle. The CDR3: CASSYSSLQEADTQYF. For the CDR3, the DNA is TGTGCCAGCAGTTACTCATCCCTCCAAGAGGCAGATACGCAGTATTTT.

This clonotype was counted only a few times. The genes are TRBV11-2 and TRBJ2-5; no firm D call. The ends were cut back, 5 bases at V and 1 base at J, with 8 bases in the middle. Germline V lookup: CDR1 SGHAT, CDR2 FQNNGV. The CDR3 consists of 13 residues. The CDR3 coding sequence is TGTGCCAGCAGCGCCACAGTCCAAGAGACCCAGTACTTC. Its translation is CASSATVQETQYF.

CDR3 amino acids: CASSPGTKNIQYF. For the CDR3, the DNA is TGTGCCAGCAGCCCCGGTACCAAAAACATTCAGTACTTC. The V and J genes are TRBV7-2 and TRBJ2-4; no clear D. Germline CDR1 SGHTA, CDR2 FQGNSA. This CDR3 contains 13 residues. Trimming took off 5 bases at V and 2 bases at J, with 7 bases between the two ends. The full variable domain, its missing parts supplied by reference TRBV7-2 and TRBJ2-4, is GAGVSQSPSNKVTEKGKDVELRCDPISGHTALYWYRQSLGQGLEFLIYFQGNSAPDKSGLPSDRFSAERTGGSVSTLTIQRTQQEDSAVYLCASSPGTKNIQYFGAGTRLSVL.

At least ten counts were recorded for this clonotype. This rearrangement joins TRBV20-1 to TRBJ2-6; 10 bases map to TRBD1. CDR3 size: 17 residues. V gave up 3 bases and J gave up 0 bases; unmatched junction bases: 5. Germline CDR1 reads DFQATT; CDR2 reads SNEGSKA (reference sequence). In DNA form, the CDR3 reads TGCAGTGCTAGCTGGGACAGGGGACGCTCTGGGGCCAACGTCCTGACTTTC. This sequence encodes CSASWDRGRSGANVLTF.

The chain combines TRBV5-5 with TRBJ1-1; TRBD1 matches at 7 bases. CDR3 size: 14 residues. J lost 0 bases, V lost 4 bases, and 3 bases had no gene match. The V gene's germline CDR1 is SGHKS and CDR2 YYEKEE (reference sequence). The CDR3 is CASSGTGVNTEAFF. CDR3 in DNA: TGTGCCAGCAGCGGTACAGGGGTGAACACTGAAGCTTTCTTT.

This clonotype was seen at least ten times. V and J are TRBV28 and TRBJ2-3; TRBD2 might be the D (6 bases). The CDR3 covers 16 residues. Trimming removed 7 bases at V and 1 base at J, with 18 bases between. Looked up from germline, CDR1 is MDHEN and CDR2 is SYDVKM. CDR3 DNA sequence: TGTGCCAGCACTATTGGAGGGGCGGGCCGCACAGATACGCAGTATTTT. It encodes CASTIGGAGRTDTQYF.

The chain links TRBV6-5 to TRBJ2-1; maybe TRBD1 (7 bases). CDR3 length equals 17 residues. Germline V lookup: CDR1 MNHEY, CDR2 SVGAGI. V dropped 2 bases and J dropped 0 bases, with 14 bases sitting between them. The CDR3 reads CASSYRRGRSSYNEQFF. The CDR3 DNA follows: TGTGCCAGCAGTTACAGGAGGGGGCGAAGCTCCTACAATGAGCAGTTCTTC.

This clonotype occurred many times. The genes are TRBV29-1 and TRBJ1-5, with D possibly being TRBD1 (5 bases). CDR1 and CDR2 (germline): SQVTM, ANQGSEA. The CDR3 totals 13 residues. V lost 4 bases and J lost 4, with 11 bases in between. The CDR3, as DNA: TGCAGCGTTGGGGACGGGGGGAATCAGCCCCAGCATTTT. Encoded protein: CSVGDGGNQPQHF.

The chain recombines TRBV7-9 with TRBJ2-7, with D maybe TRBD2 (6 bases). Germline V lookup: CDR1 SEHNR, CDR2 FQNEAQ (reference sequence). The ends were cut back, 8 bases at V and 2 bases at J, with 19 bases in the middle. This CDR3 region has 15 residues. CDR3: CASGFRSGLTYEQYF. The CDR3, as DNA: TGTGCCAGCGGATTTCGGAGCGGGTTGACCTACGAGCAGTACTTC.

Of note for this clonotype: A much larger clone lies a single base off, so this may be a read error. The chain links TRBV28 to TRBJ2-3, with D possibly TRBD2 on 7 matching bases. The CDR3 has 14 residues. The germline V gene encodes CDR1 MDHEN and CDR2 SYDVKM. Trimming took 8 bases from V and 5 from J, leaving 17 bases between them. CDR3 amino acids: CASRGAGLLDTQYF. CDR3 nucleotides: TGTGCCAGCCGGGGGGCAGGGCTGTTAGATACGCAGTATTTT.

This clonotype was seen once. In nucleotides, the CDR3 is TGTGCCAGCAGCCCACAGGGGCCCCGTTGGTCCGAGCAGTACGTC. Amino acids: CASSPQGPRWSEQYV. This chain connects TRBV9 to TRBJ2-7; 7 bases are a match to TRBD1. Per the germline V gene, CDR1 is SGDLS and CDR2 is YYNGEE. The V segment lost 4 bases and the J segment 6 bases; nucleotides outside the gene matches: 13. There are 15 residues in the CDR3.

The chain employs TRBV11-2 and TRBJ2-2; TRBD1 matches 7 bases. The CDR3 is 17 amino acids. Trimming took 5 bases from V and 0 from J; bases not matched to a gene: 9. Germline V lookup: CDR1 SGHAT, CDR2 FQNNGV. The CDR3 bases are TGTGCCAGCAGCACCCTACAAGGGGGCCCGAACACCGGGGAGCTGTTTTTT. The encoded protein is CASSTLQGGPNTGELFF.

The chain is built from TRBV7-6 and TRBJ2-5; weak D call: TRBD2 (6 bases). V was shortened by 2 bases and J by 2 bases, with 12 bases between the two germline ends. The CDR3 length is 15 residues. Per the germline V gene, CDR1 is SGHVS and CDR2 is FNYEAQ. CDR3 residues: CASSLSAAGQETQYF. The CDR3 DNA follows: TGTGCCAGCAGCTTATCGGCTGCGGGGCAAGAGACCCAGTACTTC.

The chain is built from TRBV11-3 and TRBJ2-1, with no clear D. Germline CDR1 SGHNT, CDR2 YENEEA. Trimming took off 5 bases at V and 8 bases at J, with 7 bases between the two ends. This CDR3 has 11 amino acids. The CDR3 sequence is CASSRGDEQFF. Written as DNA, the CDR3 is TGTGCCAGCAGCCGCGGTGATGAGCAGTTCTTC.

This clonotype was counted a few times. The V call is TRBV3-1, the J call TRBJ2-1, with TRBD2 as a possible D gene (5 bases). This CDR3 has 16 amino acids. Germline CDR1 reads LGHDT; CDR2 reads YNNKEL (reference sequence). V was clipped by 0 bases and J by 0 bases, with 9 bases between them. The CDR3 DNA sequence: TGTGCCAGCAGCCAAGAAAGTCTAGCCTCCTACAATGAGCAGTTCTTC. Amino acid sequence: CASSQESLASYNEQFF.

This clonotype was observed a handful of times. The V call is TRBV6-2 or TRBV6-3, the J call TRBJ2-3, with TRBD2 identical over 12 bases. There are 17 residues in the CDR3. Per germline, CDR1 MNHEY and CDR2 SVGEGT. V lost 0 bases, J lost 5 bases, and 6 bases stayed unmatched. The CDR3 sequence is CASSYSTTSGSGDTQYF. The CDR3 DNA sequence: TGTGCCAGCAGTTACTCGACGACTAGCGGGAGTGGAGATACGCAGTATTTT.

The rearrangement links TRBV20-1 to TRBJ1-2, with D possibly TRBD1 on 5 matching bases. Trimming cost V 3 bases and J 6 bases, with 17 bases left between them. The CDR3 has 14 residues. CDR1 and CDR2 (germline): DFQATT, SNEGSKA (reference sequence). For the CDR3, the DNA is TGCAGTGCTAGCCGGGGGGTAGGGAACAATGGCTACACCTTC. Encoded protein: CSASRGVGNNGYTF.